One sample yielded the 30 T cell receptor beta chains listed below, sequenced in a study of OX40 agonist ivuxolimab in advanced cancers. The protocol was immunoSEQ multiplex PCR, while the TCRdb copy is restricted to in-frame clones and leaves out a portion. There are tens of thousands of clones in the sample; 85% to 95% occur only once, and around a fifth lies in the top ten. Source: CD4+ or CD8+ T cells sorted from blood, taken in a trial of the OX40 agonist ivuxolimab. Receptor source: an adult with an advanced solid tumor such as melanoma, head and neck, liver or kidney cancer.

The V and J genes are TRBV19 and TRBJ1-5; no firm D call. The CDR3 sequence is 16 residues long. Trimming took 3 bases from V and 0 from J, leaving 12 bases between them. Germline CDR1 and CDR2: LNHDA and SQIVND (reference sequence). CDR3 sequence: CASSIYSEYSNQPQHF. CDR3 nucleotide sequence: TGTGCCAGTAGTATCTATTCAGAATATAGCAATCAGCCCCAGCATTTT.

The V call is TRBV27, the J call TRBJ2-5; 13 bases are shared with TRBD2. CDR1 is MNHEY, CDR2 SMNVEV, per germline (reference sequence). V was pared by 4 bases and J by 5 bases, with 7 bases of the junction left unmatched. There are 16 residues in the CDR3. The CDR3 region is CASSSGTSGAGETQYF. DNA for the CDR3: TGTGCCAGCAGTTCAGGGACTAGCGGGGCCGGGGAGACCCAGTACTTC.

This clone was seen a single time. The genes are TRBV18 and TRBJ2-5, with D unresolved. CDR3 length: 12 residues. The germline V gene has CDR1 KGHSH and CDR2 LQKENI. Trimming took 2 bases from V and 3 from J, leaving 4 bases between them. CDR3 sequence: CASSPFKETQYF. In nucleotides, the CDR3 is TGTGCCAGCTCACCATTCAAAGAGACCCAGTACTTC.

The DNA for the CDR3 is TGTGCCAGCAGTTTTAGACAGGACTTCACTGGGACTAATGAAAAACTGTTTTTT. Translated, it gives CASSFRQDFTGTNEKLFF. The chain links TRBV27 to TRBJ1-4; D may be TRBD1 (6 bases). Germline V gives CDR1 MNHEY, CDR2 SMNVEV (reference sequence). With 3 bases removed from V and 2 bases from J, the gap between germline ends came to 19 bases. The CDR3 totals 18 residues.

The J gene is TRBJ1-1, the V gene TRBV13, with a tentative D call TRBD1 (6 bases). Trimming removed 2 bases at V and 3 bases at J, with 13 bases between. CDR1 is PRHDT, CDR2 FYEKMQ, per germline (reference sequence). The CDR3 loop spans 15 amino acids. CDR3 region: CASSLPGGKDTEAFF. DNA for the CDR3: TGTGCCAGCAGCTTACCGGGGGGCAAGGACACTGAAGCTTTCTTT. The full variable domain, in which reference TRBV13 and TRBJ1-1 provide the parts outside the CDR3, is AAGVIQSPRHLIKEKRETATLKCYPIPRHDTVYWYQQGPGQDPQFLISFYEKMQSDKGSIPDRFSAQQFSDYHSELNMSSLELGDSALYFCASSLPGGKDTEAFFGQGTRLTVV.

The V and J genes are TRBV7-9 and TRBJ2-7; D possibly corresponds to TRBD2 (6 bases). The V end lost 5 bases, the J end lost 6 bases, and 14 bases lay between the germline ends. Germline loops: CDR1 SEHNR, CDR2 FQNEAQ (reference sequence). The CDR3 length is 13 residues. The CDR3 nucleotides read TGTGCCAGCAGCCCTCCGGGACTTACCGAGCAGTACTTC. This gives the protein CASSPPGLTEQYF. The variable domain in full, completed from reference TRBV7-9 and TRBJ2-7, reads DTGVSQNPRHKITKRGQNVTFRCDPISEHNRLYWYRQTLGQGPEFLTYFQNEAQLEKSRLLSDRFSAERPKGSFSTLEIQRTEQGDSAMYLCASSPPGLTEQYFGPGTRLTVT.

The chain is built from TRBV19 and TRBJ1-5; D ambiguous. The germline gives CDR1 LNHDA, CDR2 SQIVND (reference sequence). CDR3 length: 14 residues. The germline V and J ends were trimmed by 6 bases and 3 bases, with 12 bases remaining between them. The CDR3 DNA is TGTGCCAGTAGGGTAACGGCAACCAATCAGCCCCAGCATTTT. Its translation: CASRVTATNQPQHF.

V gene TRBV12-5 combines with J gene TRBJ1-2; perhaps TRBD1 as D (5 bases). This CDR3 has 10 amino acids. Trimming removed 6 bases from V and 14 bases from J, with 13 bases in between. Germline assignment: CDR1 LGHNT and CDR2 FRNRAP. The CDR3 nucleotides are TGTGCTAGTGGGCAGGGAACGGGTACCTTC. It translates to CASGQGTGTF.

The chain couples TRBV6-1 to TRBJ2-5; D may correspond to TRBD1 or TRBD2 (5 bases each). V was cut by 1 base and J by 2 bases, with 11 bases left in between. The germline gives CDR1 MNHNS, CDR2 SASEGT. This CDR3 has 15 residues. For the CDR3, the DNA is TGTGCCAGCAGTGAAGGGTGGGGGATTCAAGAGACCCAGTACTTC. The encoded protein is CASSEGWGIQETQYF.

The gene calls are TRBV4-1 and TRBJ2-1; 8 bases align to TRBD2. V lost 0 bases, J lost 9 bases, and 19 bases stayed unmatched. The germline V gene has CDR1 MGHRA and CDR2 YSYEKL. The length of the CDR3 is 19 residues. CDR3 residues: CASSQDGPFVGRVIGEQFF. The CDR3 DNA follows: TGCGCCAGCAGCCAAGACGGTCCCTTCGTCGGGAGGGTGATAGGTGAGCAGTTCTTC.

The table lists this clone with a few counts. The V and J genes are TRBV7-9 and TRBJ1-1; no firm D call. CDR3 length equals 11 residues. CDR1 SEHNR and CDR2 FQNEAQ come from the germline V gene (reference sequence). Trimming pared 7 bases from V and 4 bases from J, leaving 7 bases between. The CDR3 sequence is CASTVLTEAFF. CDR3 in DNA: TGTGCCAGCACCGTACTCACTGAAGCTTTCTTT.

The chain joins TRBV9 to TRBJ2-1; 8 bases map to TRBD1. This CDR3 has 15 residues. The V segment lost 0 bases and the J segment 6 bases; nucleotides outside the gene matches: 5. The germline V gene encodes CDR1 SGDLS and CDR2 YYNGEE. CDR3 in DNA: TGTGCCAGCAGCGTAGAATGGACAGGGACCAATGAGCAGTTCTTC. It translates to CASSVEWTGTNEQFF.

This clone has more than one count but fewer than ten. V usage is TRBV7-9 and J usage is TRBJ2-7, with TRBD1 identical over 11 bases. Trimming removed 4 bases from V and 3 bases from J; junction bases left unmatched: 5. Germline assignment: CDR1 SEHNR and CDR2 FQNEAQ (reference sequence). The CDR3 sequence is 15 residues long. CDR3 region: CASSYRDRGGYEQYF. Here the CDR3 DNA reads TGTGCCAGCAGCTACCGGGACAGGGGGGGCTACGAGCAGTACTTC.

The chain carries TRBV7-9 and TRBJ1-3, with no clear D. V lost 5 bases and J lost 0, with 14 bases in between. This CDR3 comprises 16 residues. Germline V gives CDR1 SEHNR, CDR2 FQNEAQ (reference sequence). The CDR3 region has the DNA TGTGCCAGCAGCACCTCGTTCGAGCACTCTGGAAACACCATATATTTT. Its translation: CASSTSFEHSGNTIYF.

The V gene is TRBV27, the J gene TRBJ2-3, with D perhaps assigned TRBD1 or TRBD2 (5 bases each). The CDR3 has 15 residues. Germline loops: CDR1 MNHEY, CDR2 SMNVEV (reference sequence). Trimming took 5 bases from V and 6 from J, leaving 18 bases between them. CDR3 sequence: CASSVWDPSRDTQYF. The CDR3 region has the DNA TGTGCCAGCAGTGTGTGGGACCCCTCTCGCGATACGCAGTATTTT.

This chain joins TRBV5-1 and TRBJ2-7; 8 positions agree with TRBD1. Germline assignment: CDR1 SGHRS and CDR2 YFSETQ. The V gene end was trimmed by 0 bases and the J gene end by 4 bases; junction bases not matched to a gene: 6. The CDR3 is 15 amino acids. CDR3 nucleotides: TGCGCCAGCAGCTTGGCGCAGGGGGCTAGGTACGAGCAGTACTTC. Its protein is CASSLAQGARYEQYF.

The chain joins TRBV12-5 to TRBJ1-4; the match to TRBD1 covers 7 bases. Per the germline V gene, CDR1 is LGHNT and CDR2 is FRNRAP. The CDR3 sequence is 12 residues long. The trim removed 5 bases at V and 7 bases at J, leaving 1 base unmatched. Written as DNA, the CDR3 is TGTGCTAGTGGTGACAGGGCTGAAAAACTGTTTTTT. Its translation is CASGDRAEKLFF.

CDR3 nucleotide sequence: TGTGCCAGCTCACTGGTAGGGGGCAGGACCGATCAGCCCCAGCATTTT. Translated: CASSLVGGRTDQPQHF. This chain connects TRBV18 to TRBJ1-5, with TRBD1 matching over 7 bases. In germline, CDR1 is KGHSH, CDR2 LQKENI. The CDR3 has 16 residues. J lost 5 bases, V lost 4 bases, and 11 bases had no gene match.

The genes are TRBV12-5 and TRBJ1-2; 8 nucleotides line up with TRBD1. Looked up from germline, CDR1 is LGHNT and CDR2 is FRNRAP. The V and J ends lost 5 bases and 1 base, in that order; junction bases with no gene match: 6. This CDR3 comprises 15 residues. The CDR3 coding sequence is TGTGCTAGTGGTCCTCAGGGGGCTCTTAACTATGGCTACACCTTC. Amino acids: CASGPQGALNYGYTF.

The chain employs TRBV29-1 and TRBJ2-3; no firm D call. The CDR3 is 14 residues long. Germline CDR1 reads SQVTM; CDR2 reads ANQGSEA. Trimming shortened V by 3 bases and J by 0 bases, and 10 bases separated the two germline ends. The CDR3 is CSVESELSTDTQYF. The CDR3 DNA sequence: TGCAGCGTTGAGTCAGAGCTAAGCACAGATACGCAGTATTTT.

Remarks on this clone: This sample also contains other DNA sequences that code for the same CDR3. The DNA of the CDR3 is TGTGCCAGCAGTACGCCGGGGGGGCGGGGGCTCGACGAGCAGTACTTC. This gives the protein CASSTPGGRGLDEQYF. This chain links TRBV27 with TRBJ2-7; 8 bases are shared with TRBD2. Germline V gene sequence: CDR1 MNHEY, CDR2 SMNVEV (reference sequence). The CDR3 length is 16 residues. Trimming took 5 bases from V and 5 from J; bases not matched to a gene: 14.

The chain is built from TRBV7-2 and TRBJ1-2, with D possibly matching TRBD1 (5 bases). V was shortened by 7 bases and J by 1 base, with 16 bases between the two germline ends. Germline lookup yields CDR1 SGHTA and CDR2 FQGNSA. This CDR3 comprises 15 residues. CDR3 protein: CASITTGDGNYGYTF. The DNA for the CDR3 is TGTGCCAGCATAACCACCGGGGACGGTAACTATGGCTACACCTTC.

This rearrangement joins TRBV9 to TRBJ2-3; D is tentatively TRBD1 or TRBD2 (5 bases each). In germline, CDR1 is SGDLS, CDR2 YYNGEE. The V and J ends lost 0 bases and 10 bases respectively, with 12 bases between them. The CDR3 covers 13 residues. The CDR3 DNA sequence: TGTGCCAGCAGCGTAGGAAATGGGGGAGCGCAGTATTTT. It is translated as CASSVGNGGAQYF.

This sequence joins TRBV7-9 and TRBJ2-1; D remains unclear. This CDR3 is built from 13 residues. Germline V gene data show CDR1 as SEHNR and CDR2 as FQNEAQ (reference sequence). Trimming took off 1 base at V and 4 bases at J, with 5 bases between the two ends. The CDR3 here is CASSLVPYNEQFF. The CDR3 DNA reads TGTGCCAGCAGCTTAGTCCCGTACAATGAGCAGTTCTTC. Full variable domain (outside the CDR3, taken from reference TRBV7-9 and TRBJ2-1): DTGVSQNPRHKITKRGQNVTFRCDPISEHNRLYWYRQTLGQGPEFLTYFQNEAQLEKSRLLSDRFSAERPKGSFSTLEIQRTEQGDSAMYLCASSLVPYNEQFFGPGTRLTVL.

The chain joins TRBV7-2 to TRBJ2-7, with a weak D call TRBD2 (5 bases). The V gene's germline CDR1 is SGHTA and CDR2 FQGNSA. This CDR3 region has 12 residues. Trimming left V 5 bases short and J 0 bases short, with 5 bases between. The CDR3 protein is CASSTSSYEQYF. The DNA for the CDR3 is TGTGCCAGCAGCACTAGCTCCTACGAGCAGTACTTC.

For this clone: The junction departs from germline at one end; a sequencing error may be responsible. This sample includes further DNA sequences coding for the same CDR3. The chain recombines TRBV5-6 with TRBJ1-1; TRBD1 agrees at 7 bases. The CDR3 consists of 14 residues. CDR1 is SGHDT and CDR2 is YYEEEE in the germline V gene. The CDR3 nucleotides are TGTGCCAGCAGCCCAGGGGGTCGGAACACTGAAGCCTTCTTT. Translated: CASSPGGRNTEAFF.

This rearrangement joins TRBV7-9 to TRBJ1-3; D gene uncertain. The V end lost 1 base, the J end lost 4 bases, and 2 bases lay between the germline ends. CDR3 length: 12 residues. Germline V gives CDR1 SEHNR, CDR2 FQNEAQ (reference sequence). The CDR3 here is CASSLGGNTIYF. For the CDR3, the DNA is TGTGCCAGCAGCTTAGGGGGAAACACCATATATTTT.

The chain links TRBV11-2 to TRBJ2-7, with TRBD2 matching over 7 bases. The CDR3 runs to 17 residues. V shed 2 bases and J 6 bases; nucleotides not matched to a gene: 16. CDR1 and CDR2 from the germline V gene are SGHAT and FQNNGV. CDR3 protein: CASSLPGVAGMVIEQYF. CDR3 DNA: TGTGCCAGCAGCTTACCCGGGGTAGCGGGCATGGTAATCGAGCAGTACTTC.

This clone was detected a few times. The chain recombines TRBV11-3 with TRBJ1-1, with 8 bases aligning to TRBD1. There are 12 residues in the CDR3. Looked up from germline, CDR1 is SGHNT and CDR2 is YENEEA. Trimming removed 1 base from V and 11 bases from J; junction bases left unmatched: 3. CDR3 DNA: TGTGCCAGCAGCTTAGCAGGGGGCGACGCTTTCTTT. As protein: CASSLAGGDAFF.

V and J are TRBV21-1 and TRBJ1-2. TRBV21-1 is an annotated pseudogene. The CDR3 is 15 residues long. The CDR3 DNA reads TGTGCCAGCAGCTCCCCCACACTACGAAACTATGGCTACACCTTC. Its translation is CASSSPTLRNYGYTF.